Below, one T cell receptor beta chain is given with its context. Its target antigen remains unknown. No clone much larger than this one lies a single base away; base qualities are absent. TCR cDNA was made using 5'RACE template switching, a step that added a universal primer site and unique molecular identifiers. Priming of cDNA synthesis was performed from both the TCR alpha and TCR beta constant segments. Libraries were amplified in two PCR steps, with sample barcodes and sequencing adapters added in the second step. Sequencing of libraries was done on Illumina HiSeq 2500 (2x100 bp) or NovaSeq (2x150 bp). Turning to the authors' computational methods: MIGEC handled demultiplexing of reads and collapsing into UMI consensus sequences, while MiXCR performed V(D)J alignment. Clonotypes responding to the vaccine were identified with edgeR on replicate PBMC samples, with the criteria of FDR below 0.01 and a log2 fold change above 5 up to day 15. Bulk clonotypes were assigned CD4 or CD8 identity according to which sequenced CD4 or CD8 repertoire held them at higher abundance. Using fastp trimming at Q25 and MiXCR clonotype assembly, TCRdb reanalyzed the public sequencing data and kept in-frame beta chains. A single entry per CDR3 protein holds the most common genes and DNA from its merged rows. What appears here as the V and J calls and clone size reflects TCRdb's work, not the paper's. The sample data list a few hundred thousand distinct CDR3 sequences, and about 17% of these were observed just once. Roughly a sixth of the sample goes to the ten largest clones.

The record originates from a study of T cells after yellow fever vaccination (dated by TCRdb to about 2019). At the level of the whole study: Libraries from fractions with low cell numbers were prepared with the SMART-Seq v4 Ultra Low Input RNA kit. To track T-cell clones before and after primary and booster YFV17D yellow fever vaccination, bulk TCR alpha and beta repertoires were sequenced longitudinally. Two healthy male donors made up the cohort, one aged 18 to 29 years and the other aged 30 to 39 years. Blood was drawn at multiple timepoints before and after primary and secondary immunization, with bulk PBMC replicates and cell subsets isolated. What the research found in general, with its limitations: Because only a couple of donors were included in the study, the extent to which the findings can be generalized is limited. After the booster, most clones that had expanded after primary vaccination were detected again (around 97% of CD4 and over 75% of CD8), suggesting broad maintenance of memory. Compared with the primary T-cell response, the secondary T-cell response was faster but weaker, reaching its peak on day 5 rather than on day 15. A small share of clonotypes was detected in both CD4 and CD8 compartments, with the overlap likely arising from convergent recombination. Computational filtering was needed because FACS-sorted repertoires could contain abundant contaminating clonotypes from the bulk population.

The CDR3 goes from the cysteine to the phenylalanine over 18 residues. The CDR3 DNA has 54 bases and is translated from base 1. CDR1 DFQATT and CDR2 SNEGSKA are derived from the germline V gene (reference sequence). Trimming costs V 4 bases and J 2 bases, and their ends lie 21 bases apart. This specimen's treatment or condition label, interpreted: live attenuated yellow fever vaccine strain. At each blood-draw timepoint, two biological replicates of bulk PBMCs were collected. A standard Ficoll-Paque protocol was used to isolate PBMCs from peripheral blood. TriZol was used to extract RNA from bulk PBMCs, CD4 and CD8 fractions, and dextramer-positive and dextramer-negative fractions.

The receptor's source is a young man who received the YFV17D yellow fever vaccine. The source material was PBMCs, sampled 4 to 6 days after the first yellow fever vaccination. The chain is assembled from TRBV20-1 and TRBJ2-6; the D gene is possibly TRBD1 or TRBD2, with 6 bases matching each. For the CDR3, the sequence is CSAIHPGGRTTGANVLTF. The nucleotide sequence reads as follows: TGCAGTGCTATTCATCCCGGGGGCAGAACGACTGGGGCCAACGTCCTGACTTTC.